What follows are 29 T cell receptor beta chains derived from one specimen sequenced in a study of T-cell memory formation after mild COVID-19. TCRdb analysed the 5' RACE reads with MiXCR anew, one entry per CDR3 protein. The sample contains roughly 600,000 distinct CDR3 sequences, roughly 18% of which appear only once. Sequencing was carried out using PBMCs or a T cell subset sorted from them (not recorded which). The receptor source for this set is an adult woman who had mild COVID-19 (a few samples of this study predate the infection). Cell type and time point are not known.

This clonotype was observed a handful of times. V and J are TRBV6-2 or TRBV6-3 and TRBJ2-7; TRBD2 agrees at 7 bases. V shed 6 bases and J 3 bases; nucleotides not matched to a gene: 11. CDR3 length: 15 residues. CDR1 and CDR2 (germline): MNHEY, SVGEGT. CDR3 sequence reads: CASSKPSGGNYEQYF. DNA for the CDR3: TGTGCCAGCAGCAAACCTTCGGGGGGAAACTACGAGCAGTACTTC.

This clonotype was counted ten times or more. The V call is TRBV27, the J call TRBJ2-7; 11 nucleotides line up with TRBD2. V trimming: 0 bases; J trimming: 0 bases; junction bases outside the gene matches: 10. CDR3 length equals 19 residues. CDR1 is MNHEY, CDR2 SMNVEV, per germline (reference sequence). This CDR3 is CASSLSALKTSGDSYEQYF. CDR3 nucleotide sequence: TGTGCCAGCAGTTTATCAGCTCTCAAGACTAGCGGGGACTCCTACGAGCAGTACTTC.

This clonotype was seen only a few times. V gene TRBV24-1 combines with J gene TRBJ2-1; 10 positions agree with TRBD1. Trimming removed 0 bases from V and 8 bases from J; junction bases left unmatched: 6. CDR3 length: 16 residues. Germline V gives CDR1 KGHDR, CDR2 SFDVKD. CDR3 protein: CATSDLQGQGRDEQFF. The CDR3 DNA reads TGTGCCACCAGTGATTTGCAGGGACAGGGGCGGGATGAGCAGTTCTTC.

The CDR3 DNA is TGCAGCGTCGGACAGGGGGTTATGTCGGGCGATGAGCAGTTCTTC. This codes for CSVGQGVMSGDEQFF. The chain uses TRBV29-1 and TRBJ2-1; 10 bases are shared with TRBD1. CDR1 SQVTM and CDR2 ANQGSEA come from the germline V gene. The CDR3 is 15 amino acids. After removal of 6 bases from V and 8 bases from J, the junction contained 13 bases not matched to a gene.

This clonotype was seen a handful of times. This chain joins TRBV30 and TRBJ2-3; D possibly corresponds to TRBD1 (5 bases). Germline values: CDR1 GTSNPN, CDR2 SVGIG (reference sequence). The CDR3 totals 16 residues. With 3 bases removed from V and 0 bases from J, the gap between germline ends came to 16 bases. CDR3 sequence: CAWSEPGKLSTDTQYF. CDR3 DNA sequence: TGTGCCTGGAGCGAGCCAGGGAAGCTTAGCACAGATACGCAGTATTTT.

In this sample, this clonotype turned up a few times. The chain couples TRBV12-3 or TRBV12-4 to TRBJ2-5; perhaps D is TRBD1 or TRBD2 (6 bases each). The V end lost 6 bases, the J end lost 5 bases, and 13 bases lay between the germline ends. CDR3 length: 13 amino acids. The CDR3 nucleotides read TGTGCCAGCAGCTCCCAAGGGGGGGAGACCCAGTACTTC. Residues: CASSSQGGETQYF.

The chain combines TRBV25-1 with TRBJ1-4; TRBD1 agrees at 12 bases. CDR3 size: 15 residues. Germline V gives CDR1 MGHDK, CDR2 SYGVNS. V shed 4 bases, J shed 8 bases, and the junction held 5 bases outside the gene matches. The CDR3 DNA reads TGTGCCAGCAGTGCTCGGGACAGGGGGCACGAAAAACTGTTTTTT. Its protein product is CASSARDRGHEKLFF. Complete variable domain (other parts from reference TRBV25-1 and TRBJ1-4): EADIYQTPRYLVIGTGKKITLECSQTMGHDKMYWYQQDPGMELHLIHYSYGVNSTEKGDLSSESTVSRIRTEHFPLTLESARPSHTSQYLCASSARDRGHEKLFFGSGTQLSVL.

The chain uses TRBV6-2 or TRBV6-3 and TRBJ2-5, with 7 bases lining up with TRBD1. This CDR3 is built from 15 residues. The trim removed 6 bases at V and 2 bases at J, leaving 9 bases unmatched. Per the germline V gene, CDR1 is MNHEY and CDR2 is SVGEGT. For the CDR3, the DNA is TGTGCCAGCAGCAACAGGGGATGGGCTCAAGAGACCCAGTACTTC. Translating it yields CASSNRGWAQETQYF.

As to this clonotype: Compared with germline, one end of the junction differs, possibly owing to a read error. The chain has TRBV12-3 or TRBV12-4 and TRBJ1-1; 8 positions agree with TRBD1. The CDR3 is made up of 14 amino acids. The CDR3 DNA reads as TGTGCCAGCAAGGGACAGGTGGGTGGCACTGAATCTTTCTTT. Protein sequence: CASKGQVGGTESFF.

Only a few counts were recorded for this clonotype. The chain combines TRBV5-8 with TRBJ2-7, with 9 bases lining up with TRBD1. Unmatched junction bases numbered 5, after V lost 1 base and J lost 0 bases. This CDR3 spans 16 amino acids. Germline V gene lookup returns CDR1 SGHTS and CDR2 YDEGEE. The CDR3 here is CASSLSNRGLSYEQYF. In nucleotides, the CDR3 is TGTGCCAGCAGCTTGTCGAACAGGGGGCTCTCCTACGAGCAGTACTTC.

This clonotype was found a few times. The chain uses TRBV6-2 or TRBV6-3 and TRBJ2-3; TRBD2 matches 9 bases. Germline lookup yields CDR1 MNHEY and CDR2 SVGEGT. The CDR3 consists of 17 residues. J gave up 6 bases and V 7 bases, and 17 bases lay outside the gene matches. This chain's CDR3 is CASTVPFQREAVDTQYF. In DNA form, the CDR3 reads TGTGCCAGCACCGTCCCCTTTCAGCGGGAGGCCGTTGATACGCAGTATTTT.

This clonotype was counted a few times. V usage is TRBV11-3 and J usage is TRBJ2-5; D is tentatively TRBD1 or TRBD2 (6 bases each). This CDR3 region has 16 residues. V was trimmed by 1 base and J by 3 bases, leaving 15 bases between them. Germline values: CDR1 SGHNT, CDR2 YENEEA. CDR3 nucleotide sequence: TGTGCCAGCAGCTTAGGTGCGGGGAGACAGGAAGAGACCCAGTACTTC. This encodes CASSLGAGRQEETQYF. The full variable domain, with the rest looked up from reference TRBV11-3 and TRBJ2-5, is EAGVVQSPRYKIIEKKQPVAFWCNPISGHNTLYWYLQNLGQGPELLIRYENEEAVDDSQLPKDRFSAERLKGVDSTLKIQPAELGDSAVYLCASSLGAGRQEETQYFGPGTRLLVL.

This clonotype came up once. The chain recombines TRBV30 with TRBJ2-3, with TRBD1 as a possible D gene (6 bases). From germline, CDR1 is GTSNPN and CDR2 SVGIG (reference sequence). The CDR3 is 14 amino acids. V gave up 5 bases and J gave up 0 bases, with 12 bases separating them. The CDR3 spells CAWSRGPSTDTQYF. The CDR3 coding sequence is TGTGCCTGGTCCAGGGGCCCTAGCACAGATACGCAGTATTTT.

This clonotype was counted between two and nine times. The chain recombines TRBV28 with TRBJ2-5; 9 nucleotides agree with TRBD1. Per the germline V gene, CDR1 is MDHEN and CDR2 is SYDVKM. The junction had 13 bases not matched to a gene; V was cut back by 6 bases and J by 5 bases. The CDR3 is 16 amino acids. The CDR3 loop is CASSLIWTGERETQYF. In DNA form, the CDR3 reads TGTGCCAGCAGCCTAATCTGGACAGGGGAAAGGGAGACCCAGTACTTC.

At least ten counts were recorded for this clonotype. The gene calls are TRBV11-3 and TRBJ2-1; 11 positions match TRBD2. Germline assignment: CDR1 SGHNT and CDR2 YENEEA. The trim removed 5 bases at V and 7 bases at J, leaving 16 bases unmatched. This CDR3 is built from 18 residues. The CDR3 here is CASSRGASGGPLGNEQFF. The CDR3 coding sequence is TGTGCCAGCAGCCGAGGTGCTAGCGGGGGGCCCCTGGGGAATGAGCAGTTCTTC.

As DNA, the CDR3 is TGTGCCAGCAGTTTATCAGGCGGAAATTCACCCCTCCACTTT. Translating gives CASSLSGGNSPLHF. V gene TRBV27 combines with J gene TRBJ1-6; D is undetermined. V lost 0 bases to trimming and J lost 7 bases, with 7 bases between them. CDR3 length equals 14 residues. Germline CDR1 MNHEY, CDR2 SMNVEV (reference sequence).

V gene TRBV12-3 or TRBV12-4 combines with J gene TRBJ2-2, with D unclear. This CDR3 spans 17 amino acids. V was shortened by 0 bases and J by 3 bases, with 14 bases between the two germline ends. The CDR3 nucleotides are TGTGCCAGCAGTTTAGCGCGTGGCACCCCCCACACCGGGGAGCTGTTTTTT. It specifies CASSLARGTPHTGELFF.

V gene TRBV15 combines with J gene TRBJ1-1; 8 bases align to TRBD1. V lost 5 bases, J lost 0 bases, and 8 bases stayed unmatched. The CDR3 is made up of 16 amino acids. Per germline, CDR1 LNHNV and CDR2 YYDKDF (reference sequence). Written as DNA, the CDR3 is TGTGCCACCAGCGCGTACAGGGGGAGATTGAACACTGAAGCTTTCTTT. It translates to CATSAYRGRLNTEAFF.

V and J are TRBV24-1 and TRBJ2-2, with D uncertain. CDR1 is KGHDR and CDR2 is SFDVKD in the germline V gene. Trimming removed 2 bases at V and 3 bases at J, with 12 bases between. This CDR3 has 16 residues. DNA for the CDR3: TGTGCCACCAGTGATTATACCGGGCCGCACACCGGGGAGCTGTTTTTT. Translated: CATSDYTGPHTGELFF.

The chain has TRBV11-1 and TRBJ2-1; 9 nucleotides align to TRBD2. V lost 5 bases and J lost 5; bases outside the gene matches: 7. The CDR3 covers 15 residues. CDR1 SGHAT and CDR2 FQDESV come from the germline V gene (reference sequence). As DNA, the CDR3 is TGTGCCAGCAGCCAGGAGGGACTAGCCAACAATGAGCAGTTCTTC. As protein: CASSQEGLANNEQFF.

In this sample, this clonotype turned up a few times. This sequence joins TRBV28 and TRBJ1-2; tentatively, D is TRBD1 (5 bases). The V and J ends lost 1 base and 3 bases respectively, with 12 bases between them. CDR1 and CDR2 from the germline V gene are MDHEN and SYDVKM. The CDR3 is 15 residues long. The CDR3 coding sequence is TGTGCCAGCAGTTTATTAGCGGGGCTCGACTATGGCTACACCTTC. Its translation: CASSLLAGLDYGYTF.

The V call is TRBV19, the J call TRBJ2-3; the D is unclear. The V gene lost 7 bases and the J gene lost 3 bases, with 17 bases spanning the gap. The CDR3 is 15 amino acids. The germline gives CDR1 LNHDA, CDR2 SQIVND (reference sequence). The CDR3 spells CASNRRSQSTDTQYF. The CDR3, as DNA: TGTGCCAGTAATCGCCGGAGTCAGTCAACAGATACGCAGTATTTT.

V usage is TRBV5-5 and J usage is TRBJ2-5; D is uncertain. Germline V gene lookup returns CDR1 SGHKS and CDR2 YYEKEE (reference sequence). V was clipped by 4 bases and J by 2 bases, with 21 bases between them. CDR3 size: 17 residues. The CDR3 is CASSTAGRRIPQETQYF. Here the CDR3 DNA reads TGTGCCAGCAGCACCGCCGGGCGGAGAATTCCACAAGAGACCCAGTACTTC.

V is TRBV2 and J is TRBJ2-1; 7 positions match TRBD1. Germline V gives CDR1 SNHLY, CDR2 FYNNEI. The ends lost 6 bases at V and 1 base at J; junction bases unmatched: 12. CDR3 length: 17 amino acids. Here the CDR3 reads CASRPGTVARSYNEQFF. CDR3 nucleotide sequence: TGTGCCAGCAGGCCCGGGACAGTGGCTCGTTCCTACAATGAGCAGTTCTTC.

The chain employs TRBV11-3 and TRBJ2-3; D might be TRBD1 (5 bases). Germline V gene sequence: CDR1 SGHNT, CDR2 YENEEA. Trimming took 5 bases from V and 0 from J, leaving 12 bases between them. The CDR3 length is 15 residues. The CDR3 DNA is TGTGCCAGCAGCCCCGAAGGACAAAGCACAGATACGCAGTATTTT. It yields the protein CASSPEGQSTDTQYF.

This clonotype was detected only a few times. This chain uses TRBV29-1 with TRBJ1-1; tentatively, D is TRBD1 (5 bases). The CDR3 has 12 residues. The V end lost 5 bases, the J end lost 6 bases, and 13 bases lay between the germline ends. Germline V gene sequence: CDR1 SQVTM, CDR2 ANQGSEA. Here the CDR3 reads CSVNQGGPEAFF. The CDR3 DNA follows: TGCAGCGTTAATCAGGGAGGCCCTGAAGCTTTCTTT.

The V call is TRBV15, the J call TRBJ1-1; D gene uncertain. Trimming took 2 bases from V and 4 from J, leaving 20 bases between them. The CDR3 loop spans 17 amino acids. The germline gives CDR1 LNHNV, CDR2 YYDKDF (reference sequence). The CDR3 spells CATSRLPPGGFSTEAFF. DNA of the CDR3: TGTGCCACCAGCAGACTCCCCCCGGGTGGGTTCAGCACTGAAGCTTTCTTT.

This rearrangement joins TRBV4-1 to TRBJ2-5; tentatively, D is TRBD1 (6 bases). The V and J ends lost 3 bases and 7 bases respectively, with 12 bases between them. Per the germline V gene, CDR1 is MGHRA and CDR2 is YSYEKL. This CDR3 has 13 amino acids. The CDR3: CASSQTGPGTQYF. The CDR3, as DNA: TGCGCCAGCAGCCAGACAGGTCCGGGGACCCAGTACTTC.

This chain links TRBV7-2 with TRBJ1-2; the match to TRBD1 covers 10 bases. The CDR3 contains 16 residues. Germline assignment: CDR1 SGHTA and CDR2 FQGNSA. V shed 3 bases and J 2 bases; nucleotides not matched to a gene: 6. CDR3 region: CASSLTGTGANYGYTF. The DNA of the CDR3 is TGTGCCAGCAGCTTGACCGGGACAGGGGCGAACTATGGCTACACCTTC.